This TCR beta chain was profiled in a study of blood T cell repertoires in COVID-19. The table came from immunoSEQ multiplex PCR; TCRdb's copy has only in-frame clones and leaves some out. The sample lists 150,000 to 200,000 clones, about 86% occurring once. Deletions cut 6 bases from V and 4 bases from J, with 18 bases between. CDR1 and CDR2 (germline): SGHDN, FVKESK. The CDR3 covers 15 residues. The sequenced sample was peripheral blood. The receptor was isolated from a woman aged 55-70 years with COVID-19, enrolled during active disease. The rearrangement uses TRBV14 and TRBJ1-1, with D perhaps matching TRBD1 (6 bases). CDR3 sequence reads: CASRAQGRQATEAFF. Written as DNA, the CDR3 is TGTGCCAGCAGAGCTCAAGGGAGACAGGCCACTGAAGCTTTCTTT.